This T cell receptor beta chain was captured by sequencing in a study of shared clonotypes between healthy human individuals. Points from the study as a whole: Sampling was confined to blood; repertoires within tissues likely differ.

CDR3 length: 13 residues. CDR1 and CDR2 (germline): SGHKS, YYEKEE (reference sequence). Trimming took off 4 bases at V and 2 bases at J, with 8 bases between the two ends. For sorted subsets, roughly 200 ng DNA per replicate equaled some 27,000 T cell genomes. TCRdb's copy holds only in-frame clones and misses some; the assay was immunoSEQ multiplex PCR. This table has roughly 600,000 clones, roughly 98% appearing once. CD45RO negativity and positive selection for CCR7 defined naive CD8 cells, a population that excluded terminally differentiated effector memory CD45RA+ cells. Healthy and HIV-negative, the adult donors had no recent acute infections or vaccinations. This clone was detected once. Its cognate antigen is unknown.

The J gene is TRBJ2-3, the V gene TRBV5-5; D remains ambiguous. This clonotype was obtained from a young man in good health. The sample comprised naive CD8+ T cells sorted from blood. In nucleotides, the CDR3 is TGTGCCAGCAGCCCCCCCGACACAGATACGCAGTATTTT. Amino acids: CASSPPDTDTQYF.